A single TCR beta chain is shown here with its context. Its antigen is not known. With 8 bases clipped from V and 1 base from J, the junction kept 4 bases outside the gene matches. Per the germline V gene, CDR1 is MNHNS and CDR2 is SASEGT. The length of the CDR3 is 14 residues. This sample is part of a study of OX40 agonist ivuxolimab in advanced cancers. The study, taken as a whole, reports: Individuals who were partial responders at 0.1-3.0 mg/kg had clonal expansion that ranked among the lowest.

Clones were read by immunoSEQ multiplex PCR, and TCRdb kept only the in-frame ones, dropping some. Altogether fewer than 75,000 clones are present, about 87% being singletons, with the ten largest covering about 0.7%. V is TRBV6-1 and J is TRBJ2-5; 10 bases are a match to TRBD2. Sequences were derived from CD4+ or CD8+ T cells sorted from blood, sampled in a trial of the OX40 agonist ivuxolimab. This receptor was taken from an adult with an advanced solid tumor such as melanoma, head and neck, liver or kidney cancer. The CDR3 loop reads CASDLAGVQETQYF. The CDR3, as DNA: TGTGCCAGCGACCTAGCGGGAGTCCAAGAGACCCAGTACTTC.